The sequence of this T cell receptor (beta chain) was determined in a study of blood T cell repertoires in COVID-19. About the study: Samples of COVID-19 (acute and convalescent) were obtained from the United States, Italy and Spain. From T cells, B-cell-depleted T cells, or PBMCs came the material, which was cDNA or gDNA.

Authors' methods: Reference gene primer amplification yielded estimated nucleated cell counts. Clones were read by immunoSEQ multiplex PCR, and TCRdb kept only the in-frame ones, dropping some. That table furnishes V, J and clone size, whereas the DNA furnished D and trimming. The table shows under 60,000 clones, with about 92% occurring only once. This clonotype was sampled from a woman of 80 years or more with acute or convalescent COVID-19. Input material: peripheral blood.

The CDR3 sequence: CATSYLSDPHGLVVGEQYV. The CDR3 DNA sequence: TGTGCCACCAGTTACTTATCGGACCCCCACGGACTAGTTGTGGGCGAGCAGTACGTC. The chain carries TRBV24-1 and TRBJ2-7; 7 bases match TRBD2. Germline values: CDR1 KGHDR, CDR2 SFDVKD. The CDR3 runs to 19 residues. After removal of 6 bases from V and 6 bases from J, the junction contained 25 bases not matched to a gene.